This T cell receptor beta chain comes out of a study of T cell clones after liver transplantation. Study overall: Graft-donor-reactive sequences were compared with third-party-reactive TCRbeta sequences from pre-transplant mixed lymphocyte reactions. Standard immunosuppression, with no induction, continued until 12-24 months after transplant.

This CDR3 has 14 residues. Germline CDR1 is MDHEN and CDR2 is SYDVKM. V was clipped by 3 bases and J by 2 bases, with 11 bases between them. Thawed unstimulated PBMCs were FACS-sorted by CD3, CD4 and CD8 into two populations. The data were produced by immunoSEQ multiplex PCR, yet TCRdb's version contains in-frame clones alone and is incomplete. This table has about 74,000 clones, 80% appearing once. The chain joins TRBV28 to TRBJ2-7, with D hard to call. Sequences were derived from CD4+ T cells from blood, sampled before liver transplant. The source is a human donor who received a liver transplant. CDR3 sequence: CASSFVLNPYEQYF. The CDR3 DNA reads as TGTGCCAGCAGTTTTGTGCTGAACCCCTACGAGCAGTACTTC.